Here is one T cell receptor beta chain with its context. TCRdb's table, derived via immunoSEQ multiplex PCR, lists solely in-frame clones and lacks some. The sample lists some 96,000 clones; approximately 96% were seen once. J lost 5 bases, V lost 4 bases, and 13 bases had no gene match. Germline CDR1 and CDR2: MNHNS and SASEGT. This CDR3 region has 16 residues. The sample belongs to a study of technical replicates of blood from a handful of donors. The TCR sequence derives from a human donor in good health. The source material was T cells isolated from PBMCs. V and J are TRBV6-1 and TRBJ1-1; 7 bases align to TRBD1. The CDR3 reads CASSALLRQGWTEAFF. CDR3 bases: TGTGCCAGCAGTGCATTGCTTAGACAGGGCTGGACTGAAGCTTTCTTT.